This TCR beta chain was recorded in a study of blood T cell repertoires in COVID-19. The overall study: In each case, the material was cDNA or gDNA derived from T cells, B-cell-depleted T cells, or PBMCs.

The table came from immunoSEQ multiplex PCR; TCRdb's copy has only in-frame clones and leaves some out. Among some 140,000 clones listed, around 85% were seen once. Germline V lookup: CDR1 SGHAT, CDR2 FQNNGV. V was pared by 3 bases and J by 5 bases, with 10 bases between. This CDR3 comprises 13 residues. The specimen was peripheral blood. This TCR was sampled from a man aged 55 to 70 with COVID-19, enrolled during active disease. V is TRBV11-2 and J is TRBJ1-2, with a weak D call TRBD1 (5 bases). This chain's CDR3 is CASSLVGGYGYTF. The CDR3 region has the DNA TGTGCCAGCAGCTTGGTTGGGGGGTATGGCTACACCTTC.